The 21 T cell receptor beta chains below were found in one sample sequenced in a study of blood T cell repertoires in COVID-19. This table comes from immunoSEQ multiplex PCR, and its TCRdb copy is limited to in-frame clones, with some not included. This sample yields about 82,000 clones, of which around 82% are seen a single time; 36% belongs to the top ten. The sequencing input was peripheral blood. The receptors were sampled from a man aged 55 to 70 with COVID-19, enrolled during active disease.

The chain is built from TRBV9 and TRBJ2-1; D call uncertain. CDR3 length equals 17 residues. The germline V gene has CDR1 SGDLS and CDR2 YYNGEE. Trimming took 0 bases from V and 0 from J, leaving 13 bases between them. The CDR3 coding sequence is TGTGCCAGCAGCGTAGCAAATACCCCGAGCTCCTACAATGAGCAGTTCTTC. Translated: CASSVANTPSSYNEQFF.

The chain uses TRBV29-1 and TRBJ2-2; TRBD1 matches at 9 bases. CDR1 SQVTM and CDR2 ANQGSEA come from the germline V gene. This CDR3 is 15 amino acids long. With 3 bases clipped from V and 7 bases from J, the junction kept 9 bases outside the gene matches. The chain's CDR3 is CSVEGRQGVSGELFF. In nucleotides, the CDR3 is TGCAGCGTTGAGGGGCGACAGGGGGTTAGCGGGGAGCTGTTTTTT.

The chain carries TRBV5-1 and TRBJ1-6; D is ambiguous. The germline V and J ends were trimmed by 0 bases and 7 bases, with 8 bases remaining between them. This CDR3 contains 14 residues. CDR1 is SGHRS and CDR2 is YFSETQ in the germline V gene. The CDR3 region is CASSLAAGNSPLHF. CDR3 coding DNA: TGCGCCAGCAGCTTGGCCGCAGGAAATTCACCCCTCCACTTT. The complete variable domain, with remaining parts taken from reference TRBV5-1 and TRBJ1-6, reads KAGVTQTPRYLIKTRGQQVTLSCSPISGHRSVSWYQQTPGQGLQFLFEYFSETQRNKGNFPGRFSGRQFSNSRSEMNVSTLELGDSALYLCASSLAAGNSPLHFGNGTRLTVT.

This clone was found a few times. This chain uses TRBV7-9 with TRBJ1-5; D is ambiguous. V dropped 4 bases and J dropped 5 bases, with 18 bases sitting between them. The CDR3 has 16 amino acids. Germline V gives CDR1 SEHNR, CDR2 FQNEAQ (reference sequence). The CDR3 loop is CASSSYGEPGDQPQHF. The CDR3 coding sequence is TGTGCCAGCAGCTCCTACGGGGAACCGGGAGATCAGCCCCAGCATTTT. Looking up the rest from reference TRBV7-9 and TRBJ1-5 gives the full variable domain: DTGVSQNPRHKITKRGQNVTFRCDPISEHNRLYWYRQTLGQGPEFLTYFQNEAQLEKSRLLSDRFSAERPKGSFSTLEIQRTEQGDSAMYLCASSSYGEPGDQPQHFGDGTRLSIL.

J is TRBJ2-7 and V is TRBV2; 8 bases fit TRBD1. The length of the CDR3 is 16 residues. The ends lost 6 bases at V and 5 bases at J; junction bases unmatched: 15. The V gene's germline CDR1 is SNHLY and CDR2 FYNNEI. CDR3 nucleotides: TGTGCCAGCAGACCGGACAGGGAGGCCCGGGGACACGAGCAGTACTTC. Translated: CASRPDREARGHEQYF.

V is TRBV7-9 and J is TRBJ1-5, with a tentative D call TRBD1 (5 bases). This CDR3 is 14 amino acids long. Looked up from germline, CDR1 is SEHNR and CDR2 is FQNEAQ (reference sequence). The V end lost 2 bases, the J end lost 6 bases, and 11 bases lay between the germline ends. CDR3 loop: CASSLSSGGQPQHF. As DNA, the CDR3 is TGTGCCAGCAGCTTAAGTTCGGGGGGTCAGCCCCAGCATTTT.

There are a few counts of this clone. The chain uses TRBV6-1 and TRBJ2-7; D remains unclear. The CDR3 is made up of 15 amino acids. CDR1 MNHNS and CDR2 SASEGT come from the germline V gene. The ends were cut back, 2 bases at V and 3 bases at J, with 14 bases in the middle. CDR3 in amino acids: CASSEINRPVYEQYF. Here the CDR3 DNA reads TGTGCCAGCAGTGAAATTAACCGCCCGGTCTACGAGCAGTACTTC.

This clone was recorded at least ten times. This chain joins TRBV11-2 and TRBJ2-7; possible D gene TRBD2, 5 bases. Trimming left V 5 bases short and J 7 bases short, with 18 bases between. This CDR3 has 14 residues. CDR1 is SGHAT, CDR2 FQNNGV, per germline. The CDR3 region has the DNA TGTGCCAGCAGCCCGTTGGACTTGCGGCGTGAGCAGTACTTC. Its protein product is CASSPLDLRREQYF.

In this sample, this clone turned up once. The J gene is TRBJ2-5, the V gene TRBV7-9; TRBD1 might be the D (6 bases). CDR1 and CDR2 from the germline V gene are SEHNR and FQNEAQ (reference sequence). CDR3 length: 15 residues. V was clipped by 5 bases and J by 5 bases, with 18 bases between them. In DNA form, the CDR3 reads TGTGCCAGCAGCCGACAGGAGCCCCTCCGGGAGACCCAGTACTTC. Amino acid sequence: CASSRQEPLRETQYF.

For the CDR3, the DNA is TGTGCCAGCAGCCTCAGGGGGGAATCGTACGAGCAGTACTTC. Amino acid sequence: CASSLRGESYEQYF. The chain carries TRBV11-3 and TRBJ2-7; D is possibly TRBD1 (7 bases). The CDR3 has 14 residues. The ends were cut back, 5 bases at V and 4 bases at J, with 15 bases in the middle. The germline V gene has CDR1 SGHNT and CDR2 YENEEA.

This clone occurred a few times. This CDR3 reads CASSPRDRPNQPQHF. CDR3 DNA sequence: TGTGCCAGCAGCCCCCGGGACAGGCCTAATCAGCCCCAGCATTTT. The chain carries TRBV9 and TRBJ1-5, with 8 bases identical to TRBD1. Per germline, CDR1 SGDLS and CDR2 YYNGEE. CDR3 length: 15 residues. With 4 bases clipped from V and 4 bases from J, the junction kept 7 bases outside the gene matches.

The chain uses TRBV7-2 and TRBJ2-1; tentatively, D is TRBD2 (5 bases). Deletions cut 10 bases from V and 5 bases from J, with 21 bases between. Germline CDR1 is SGHTA and CDR2 is FQGNSA. The CDR3 is 15 residues long. The CDR3 nucleotides read TGTGCCACTCTCAGTGCCCCGACTAAAAACAATGAGCAGTTCTTC. Protein: CATLSAPTKNNEQFF.

The chain links TRBV11-1 to TRBJ2-2, with TRBD1 matching over 7 bases. V shed 5 bases and J 1 base; nucleotides not matched to a gene: 7. Looked up from germline, CDR1 is SGHAT and CDR2 is FQDESV (reference sequence). CDR3 length: 16 residues. The CDR3 DNA reads as TGTGCCAGCAGCCTTCCGGGACAGAGGAACACCGGGGAGCTGTTTTTT. This encodes CASSLPGQRNTGELFF. Complete variable domain (other parts from reference TRBV11-1 and TRBJ2-2): EAEVAQSPRYKITEKSQAVAFWCDPISGHATLYWYRQILGQGPELLVQFQDESVVDDSQLPKDRFSAERLKGVDSTLKIQPAELGDSAMYLCASSLPGQRNTGELFFGEGSRLTVL.

This clone occurred a few times. The V gene is TRBV7-9, the J gene TRBJ2-3, with TRBD2 as a possible D gene (5 bases). Germline loops: CDR1 SEHNR, CDR2 FQNEAQ (reference sequence). The CDR3 length is 18 residues. V was clipped by 7 bases and J by 2 bases, with 25 bases between them. CDR3 amino acids: CASTNIRESGLHTDTQYF. DNA of the CDR3: TGTGCCAGCACCAACATAAGGGAGAGCGGACTTCACACAGATACGCAGTATTTT.

The chain has TRBV10-3 and TRBJ2-2; D is perhaps TRBD2 (6 bases). Germline-derived CDR1 and CDR2 are ENHRY and SYGVKD. Trimming pared 4 bases from V and 4 bases from J, leaving 10 bases between. The CDR3 is 14 amino acids. The CDR3 reads CAISGVGGTGELFF. DNA of the CDR3: TGTGCCATCAGTGGGGTCGGGGGCACCGGGGAGCTGTTTTTT.

The chain joins TRBV27 to TRBJ2-1; a weak D match, TRBD2 (5 bases). Trimming took off 5 bases at V and 9 bases at J, with 17 bases between the two ends. The CDR3 is 14 amino acids. Germline CDR1 is MNHEY and CDR2 is SMNVEV (reference sequence). In DNA form, the CDR3 reads TGTGCCAGCAGTACTTACTCTGGACTCATTGAGCAGTTCTTC. Translated: CASSTYSGLIEQFF.

This chain uses TRBV3-1 (or the pseudogene TRBV3-2) with TRBJ2-3; 10 bases align to TRBD2. This CDR3 comprises 16 residues. Germline loops: CDR1 LGHDT, CDR2 YNNKEL (reference sequence). V dropped 4 bases and J dropped 5; count of bases not matched to a gene: 9. The CDR3, as DNA: TGTGCCAGCAGCCCACGGACTAGCGGTAGGGGAGATACGCAGTATTTT. It encodes CASSPRTSGRGDTQYF.

This chain joins TRBV7-3 and TRBJ2-7; the match to TRBD2 covers 7 bases. This CDR3 is 14 amino acids long. The V segment lost 6 bases and the J segment 2 bases; nucleotides outside the gene matches: 7. Germline values: CDR1 SGHTA, CDR2 FQGTGA. CDR3 nucleotides: TGTGCCAGCAGGCCAACCGGGACTACCTACGAGCAGTACTTC. Translation gives CASRPTGTTYEQYF.

The chain has TRBV6-2 or TRBV6-3 and TRBJ2-7, with TRBD2 identical over 7 bases. The J segment lost 7 bases and the V segment lost 4 bases, leaving 10 bases of the junction unmatched. The CDR3 contains 14 residues. Germline CDR1 reads MNHEY; CDR2 reads SVGEGT. The CDR3 DNA follows: TGTGCCAGCAGTTTCCGGGCGGGAGTACATGAGCAGTACTTC. Amino acid sequence: CASSFRAGVHEQYF.

J is TRBJ1-6 and V is TRBV7-8; 7 bases line up with TRBD1. CDR3 length equals 15 residues. The V gene end was trimmed by 5 bases and the J gene end by 8 bases; junction bases not matched to a gene: 9. Per the germline V gene, CDR1 is SGHVS and CDR2 is FQNEAQ. The CDR3 DNA sequence: TGTGCCAGCAGCACAATCCGGGACAGACATTCACCCCTCCACTTT. It codes for CASSTIRDRHSPLHF.

Ten or more counts support this clone. The chain joins TRBV10-3 to TRBJ1-2; D is unresolved. Looked up from germline, CDR1 is ENHRY and CDR2 is SYGVKD. This CDR3 comprises 15 residues. V was trimmed by 3 bases and J by 3 bases, leaving 14 bases between them. The CDR3 DNA reads as TGTGCCATCAGTGAATCCGGGGAAACCCACTATGGCTACACCTTC. It encodes CAISESGETHYGYTF.